Following are 8 T cell receptor beta chains from one sample sequenced in a study of blood T cells in healthy people across ages. Using a J-beta primer mix together with a sample-barcoded 5' primer, a second PCR was run for about 6 to 12 cycles. TCRdb recomputed calls from the 5' RACE reads with MiXCR, one row per CDR3 protein. Of over 750,000 distinct CDR3 sequences listed, just under 25% are singletons. The data also belong to a second study, concerning T cells of mothers and their children.

The specimen was blood. These receptor sequences come from a boy aged 10-17 years in good health.

Notes on this clonotype: Its ends do not fully match the called genes, so a read error is possible. For the CDR3, the DNA is TGTGCCAGCAGCCACCGGGACGCACGTATCTTC. As protein: CASSHRDARIF. V gene TRBV6-1 combines with J gene TRBJ2-5; D tentatively fits TRBD1 or TRBD2 (5 bases each). The CDR3 runs to 11 residues. Per germline, CDR1 MNHNS and CDR2 SASEGT.

This clonotype was detected only a few times. The rearrangement joins TRBV5-1 to TRBJ2-5; tentative D call: TRBD1 (5 bases). The CDR3 totals 13 residues. CDR1 is SGHRS, CDR2 YFSETQ, per germline. V lost 0 bases and J 9 bases, leaving 12 bases between the germline ends. Written as DNA, the CDR3 is TGCGCCAGCAGCTTGGACCGGCAGGGCGCCCAGTACTTC. Translating gives CASSLDRQGAQYF.

This clonotype was recorded a few times. The chain is built from TRBV5-1 and TRBJ1-4, with a tentative D call TRBD1 (5 bases). CDR3 size: 15 residues. The V end lost 6 bases, the J end lost 4 bases, and 16 bases lay between the germline ends. Per the germline V gene, CDR1 is SGHRS and CDR2 is YFSETQ. DNA of the CDR3: TGCGCCAGCAACGTCGGGACGCGGGATAATGAAAAACTGTTTTTT. It specifies CASNVGTRDNEKLFF.

This clonotype was seen a few times. The V and J genes are TRBV20-1 and TRBJ2-7, with a possible D match to TRBD2 (6 bases). V shed 1 base and J shed 7 bases, with 14 bases lying between them. Germline-derived CDR1 and CDR2 are DFQATT and SNEGSKA (reference sequence). This CDR3 is built from 13 residues. CDR3 region: CSARVGLDAEQYF. The CDR3 DNA reads TGCAGTGCTAGAGTGGGACTCGACGCTGAGCAGTACTTC.

The rearrangement uses TRBV9 and TRBJ2-5; D gene unclear. This CDR3 is 13 amino acids long. V was trimmed by 0 bases and J by 5 bases, leaving 8 bases between them. Germline-derived CDR1 and CDR2 are SGDLS and YYNGEE. Written as DNA, the CDR3 is TGTGCCAGCAGCGTAGCTGGTCTCGAGACCCAGTACTTC. It yields the protein CASSVAGLETQYF.

The CDR3 DNA sequence: TGCAGCGTCGGAGACAGGTCCCTTGGGGGCTACACCTTC. Translating it yields CSVGDRSLGGYTF. J is TRBJ1-2 and V is TRBV29-1, with a possible D match to TRBD1 (6 bases). The CDR3 has 13 residues. V was cut by 6 bases and J by 8 bases, with 19 bases left in between. The germline gives CDR1 SQVTM, CDR2 ANQGSEA.

In its sample, this clonotype was seen many times. The V call is TRBV3-1, the J call TRBJ2-5; perhaps TRBD1 as D (6 bases). This CDR3 spans 14 amino acids. From germline, CDR1 is LGHDT and CDR2 YNNKEL (reference sequence). Trimming took off 4 bases at V and 4 bases at J, with 13 bases between the two ends. CDR3 in amino acids: CASSPDRLRETQYF. As DNA, the CDR3 is TGTGCCAGCAGCCCCGACAGGTTAAGAGAGACCCAGTACTTC.

This clonotype was counted ten times or more. The chain is built from TRBV7-9 and TRBJ2-5; D uncertain. The CDR3 runs 13 residues. The V end lost 1 base, the J end lost 1 base, and 4 bases lay between the germline ends. CDR1 SEHNR and CDR2 FQNEAQ come from the germline V gene (reference sequence). CDR3 protein: CASSLESQETQYF. In nucleotides, the CDR3 is TGTGCCAGCAGCTTAGAGTCCCAAGAGACCCAGTACTTC.